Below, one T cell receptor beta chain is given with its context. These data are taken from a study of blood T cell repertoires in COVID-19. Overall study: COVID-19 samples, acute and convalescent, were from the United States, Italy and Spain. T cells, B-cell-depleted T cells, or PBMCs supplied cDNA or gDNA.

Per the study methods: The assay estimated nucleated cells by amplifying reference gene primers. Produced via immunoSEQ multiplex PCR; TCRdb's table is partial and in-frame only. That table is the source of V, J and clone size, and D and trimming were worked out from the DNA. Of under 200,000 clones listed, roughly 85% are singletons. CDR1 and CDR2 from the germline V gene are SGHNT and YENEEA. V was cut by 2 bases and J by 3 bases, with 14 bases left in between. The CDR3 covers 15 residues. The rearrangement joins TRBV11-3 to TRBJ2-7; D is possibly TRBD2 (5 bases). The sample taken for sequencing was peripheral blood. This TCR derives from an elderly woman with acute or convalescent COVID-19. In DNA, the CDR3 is TGTGCCAGCAGCTTATCCGGTAGGACTTACTACGAGCAGTACTTC. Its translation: CASSLSGRTYYEQYF.